Included here is one T cell receptor beta chain sequence, with context. The antigen is not known. Out of roughly 9.3 ml of fresh peripheral blood, PBMCs were obtained. V lost 4 bases and J 6 bases, leaving 15 bases between the germline ends. The CDR3 has 14 amino acids. TCR beta CDR3 amplification used RNA transcripts. RT-PCR with HTBI primers came first, then second-round multiplex PCR. A single record per CDR3 protein comes from TCRdb applying MiXCR to the multiplex PCR reads. Of roughly 160,000 distinct CDR3 sequences in the sample, roughly 37% were seen once. The data belong to a study of Graves' ophthalmopathy and Graves' hyperthyroidism. Study context: Peripheral blood sampling occurred at initial diagnosis, before any treatment. Findings and limits, study-wide: Blood repertoires reportedly contained most expanded thyroid clonotypes above 0.001 frequency.

This clonotype originated in a woman aged 35 to 49 with Graves' ophthalmopathy. The specimen was peripheral blood. The chain links TRBV12-3 or TRBV12-4 to TRBJ2-5; no clear D. CDR3 loop: CASSYQAGKQTQYF. The DNA for the CDR3 is TGTGCCAGCAGTTATCAGGCCGGCAAGCAGACCCAGTACTTC.